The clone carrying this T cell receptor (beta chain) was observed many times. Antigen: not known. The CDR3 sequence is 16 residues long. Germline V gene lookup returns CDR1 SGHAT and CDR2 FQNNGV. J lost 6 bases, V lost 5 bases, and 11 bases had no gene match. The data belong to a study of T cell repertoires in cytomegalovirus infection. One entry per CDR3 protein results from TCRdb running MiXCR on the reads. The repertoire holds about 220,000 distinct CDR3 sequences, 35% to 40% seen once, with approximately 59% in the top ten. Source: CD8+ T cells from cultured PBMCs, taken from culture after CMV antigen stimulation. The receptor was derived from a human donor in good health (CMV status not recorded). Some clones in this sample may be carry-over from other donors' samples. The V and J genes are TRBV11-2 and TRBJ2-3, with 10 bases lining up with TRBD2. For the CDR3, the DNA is TGTGCCAGCAGCCACGGACTAGCGGTGGGTGGGGATACGCAGTATTTT. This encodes CASSHGLAVGGDTQYF.